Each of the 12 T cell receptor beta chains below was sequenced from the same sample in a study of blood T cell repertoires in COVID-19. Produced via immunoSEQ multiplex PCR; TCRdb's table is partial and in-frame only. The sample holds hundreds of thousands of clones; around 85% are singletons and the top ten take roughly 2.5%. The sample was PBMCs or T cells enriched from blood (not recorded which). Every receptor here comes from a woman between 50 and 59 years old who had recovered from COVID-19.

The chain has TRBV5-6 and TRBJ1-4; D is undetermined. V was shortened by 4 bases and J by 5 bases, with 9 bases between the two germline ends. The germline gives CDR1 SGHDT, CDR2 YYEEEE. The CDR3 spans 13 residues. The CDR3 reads CASSRGRNEKLFF. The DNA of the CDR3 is TGTGCCAGCAGCCGGGGAAGAAATGAAAAACTGTTTTTT.

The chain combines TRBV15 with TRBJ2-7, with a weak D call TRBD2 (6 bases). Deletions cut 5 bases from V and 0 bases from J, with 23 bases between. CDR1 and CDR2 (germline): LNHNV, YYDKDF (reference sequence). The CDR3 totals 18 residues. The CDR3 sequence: CATSRETLSTTSSYEQYF. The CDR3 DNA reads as TGTGCCACCAGCCGGGAGACCTTATCCACTACGAGCTCCTACGAGCAGTACTTC.

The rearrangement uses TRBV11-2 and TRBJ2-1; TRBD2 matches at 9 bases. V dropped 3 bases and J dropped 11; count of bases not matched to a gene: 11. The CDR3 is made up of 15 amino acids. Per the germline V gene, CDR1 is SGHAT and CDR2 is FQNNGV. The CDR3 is CASSFSGTGTSKQFF. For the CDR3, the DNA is TGTGCCAGCAGCTTCTCTGGGACCGGGACTAGCAAGCAGTTCTTC.

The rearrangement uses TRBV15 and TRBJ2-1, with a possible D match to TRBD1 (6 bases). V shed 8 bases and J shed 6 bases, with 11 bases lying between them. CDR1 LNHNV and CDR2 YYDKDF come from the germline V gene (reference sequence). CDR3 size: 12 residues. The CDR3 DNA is TGTGCCACCCGGACAGTCGGCAATGAGCAGTTCTTC. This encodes CATRTVGNEQFF.

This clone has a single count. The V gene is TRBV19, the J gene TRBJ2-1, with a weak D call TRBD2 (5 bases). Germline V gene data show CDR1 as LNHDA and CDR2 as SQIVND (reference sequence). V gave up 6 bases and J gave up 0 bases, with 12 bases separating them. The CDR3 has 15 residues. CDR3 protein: CASSPAGLSYNEQFF. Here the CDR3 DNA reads TGTGCCAGTAGCCCCGCGGGTCTCTCCTACAATGAGCAGTTCTTC.

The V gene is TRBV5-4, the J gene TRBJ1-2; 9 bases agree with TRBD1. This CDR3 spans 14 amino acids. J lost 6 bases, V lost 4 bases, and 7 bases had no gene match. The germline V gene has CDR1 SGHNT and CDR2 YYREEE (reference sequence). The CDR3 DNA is TGTGCCAGCAGCGATACAGGGGGCTTGGATGGCTACACCTTC. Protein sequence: CASSDTGGLDGYTF.

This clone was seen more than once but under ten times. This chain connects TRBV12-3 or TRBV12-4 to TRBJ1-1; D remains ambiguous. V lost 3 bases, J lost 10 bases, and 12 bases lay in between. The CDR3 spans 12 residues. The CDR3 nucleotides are TGTGCCAGCAGTTTCCGCGAGCGAGCAGCTTTCTTT. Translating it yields CASSFRERAAFF.

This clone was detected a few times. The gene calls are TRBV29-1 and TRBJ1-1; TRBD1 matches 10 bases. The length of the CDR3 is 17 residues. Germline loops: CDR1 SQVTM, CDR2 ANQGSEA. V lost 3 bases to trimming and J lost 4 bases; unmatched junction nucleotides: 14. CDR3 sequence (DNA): TGCAGCGTTGAGATAACTGGACAGGGGGTAAGGGGCACTGAAGCTTTCTTT. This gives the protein CSVEITGQGVRGTEAFF.

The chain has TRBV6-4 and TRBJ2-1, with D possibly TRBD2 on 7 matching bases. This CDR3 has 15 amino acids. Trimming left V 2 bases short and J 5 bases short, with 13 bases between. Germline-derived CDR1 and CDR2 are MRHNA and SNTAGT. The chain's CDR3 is CASSDVAGANNEQFF. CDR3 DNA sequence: TGTGCCAGCAGTGACGTGGCGGGGGCAAACAATGAGCAGTTCTTC.

The DNA for the CDR3 is TGTGCCAGTAGTATGGTAGCGGGAGGTAATGAGCAGTTCTTC. Translating gives CASSMVAGGNEQFF. The J gene is TRBJ2-1, the V gene TRBV19; 10 positions agree with TRBD2. With V trimmed by 3 bases and J by 7 bases, 3 bases remained unmatched. The CDR3 runs 14 residues. Germline V gives CDR1 LNHDA, CDR2 SQIVND (reference sequence).

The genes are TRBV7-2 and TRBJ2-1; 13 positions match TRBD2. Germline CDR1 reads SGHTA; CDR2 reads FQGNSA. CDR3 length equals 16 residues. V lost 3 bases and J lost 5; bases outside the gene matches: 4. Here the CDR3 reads CASSFSGTSGNNEQFF. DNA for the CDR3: TGTGCCAGCAGCTTTTCCGGGACTAGCGGGAACAATGAGCAGTTCTTC.

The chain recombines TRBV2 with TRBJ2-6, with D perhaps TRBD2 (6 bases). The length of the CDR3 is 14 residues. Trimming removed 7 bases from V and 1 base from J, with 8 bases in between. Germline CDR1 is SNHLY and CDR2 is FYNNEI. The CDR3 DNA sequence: TGTGCCAGCAATCGGGGGTCTGGGGCCAACGTCCTGACTTTC. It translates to CASNRGSGANVLTF.